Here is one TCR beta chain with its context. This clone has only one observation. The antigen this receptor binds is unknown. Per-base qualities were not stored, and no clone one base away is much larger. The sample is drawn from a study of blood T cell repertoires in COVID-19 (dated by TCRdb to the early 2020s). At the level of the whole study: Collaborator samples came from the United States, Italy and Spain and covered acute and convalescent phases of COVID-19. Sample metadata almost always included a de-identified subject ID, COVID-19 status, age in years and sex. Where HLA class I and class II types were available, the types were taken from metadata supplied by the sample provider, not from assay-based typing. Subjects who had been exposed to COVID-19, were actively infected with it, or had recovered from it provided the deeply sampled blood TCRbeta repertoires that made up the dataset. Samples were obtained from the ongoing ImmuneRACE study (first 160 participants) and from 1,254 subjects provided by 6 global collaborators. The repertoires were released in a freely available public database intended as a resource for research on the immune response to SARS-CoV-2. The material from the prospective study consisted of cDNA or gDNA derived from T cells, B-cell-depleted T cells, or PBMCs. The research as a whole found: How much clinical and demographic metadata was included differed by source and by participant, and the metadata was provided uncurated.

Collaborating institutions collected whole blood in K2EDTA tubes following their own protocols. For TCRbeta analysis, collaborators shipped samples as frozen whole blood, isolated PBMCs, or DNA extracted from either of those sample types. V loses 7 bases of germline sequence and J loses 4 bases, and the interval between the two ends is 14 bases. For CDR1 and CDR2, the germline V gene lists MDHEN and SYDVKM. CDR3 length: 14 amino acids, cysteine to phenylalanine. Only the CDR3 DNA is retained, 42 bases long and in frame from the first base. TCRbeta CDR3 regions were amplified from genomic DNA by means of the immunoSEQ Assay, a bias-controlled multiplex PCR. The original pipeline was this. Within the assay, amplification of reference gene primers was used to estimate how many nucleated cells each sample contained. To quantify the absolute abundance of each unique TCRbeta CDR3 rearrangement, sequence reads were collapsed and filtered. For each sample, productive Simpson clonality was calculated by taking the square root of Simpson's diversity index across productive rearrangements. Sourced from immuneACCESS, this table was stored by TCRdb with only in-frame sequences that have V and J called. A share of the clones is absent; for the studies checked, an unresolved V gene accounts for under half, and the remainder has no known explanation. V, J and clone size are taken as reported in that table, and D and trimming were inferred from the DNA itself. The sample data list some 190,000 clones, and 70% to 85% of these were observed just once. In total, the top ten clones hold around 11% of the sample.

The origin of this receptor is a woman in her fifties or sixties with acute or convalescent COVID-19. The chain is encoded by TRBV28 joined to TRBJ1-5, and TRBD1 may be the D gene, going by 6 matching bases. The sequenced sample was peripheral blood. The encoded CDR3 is CASTTGTHNQPQHF. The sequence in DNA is TGTGCCAGCACCACAGGGACACATAATCAGCCCCAGCATTTT.